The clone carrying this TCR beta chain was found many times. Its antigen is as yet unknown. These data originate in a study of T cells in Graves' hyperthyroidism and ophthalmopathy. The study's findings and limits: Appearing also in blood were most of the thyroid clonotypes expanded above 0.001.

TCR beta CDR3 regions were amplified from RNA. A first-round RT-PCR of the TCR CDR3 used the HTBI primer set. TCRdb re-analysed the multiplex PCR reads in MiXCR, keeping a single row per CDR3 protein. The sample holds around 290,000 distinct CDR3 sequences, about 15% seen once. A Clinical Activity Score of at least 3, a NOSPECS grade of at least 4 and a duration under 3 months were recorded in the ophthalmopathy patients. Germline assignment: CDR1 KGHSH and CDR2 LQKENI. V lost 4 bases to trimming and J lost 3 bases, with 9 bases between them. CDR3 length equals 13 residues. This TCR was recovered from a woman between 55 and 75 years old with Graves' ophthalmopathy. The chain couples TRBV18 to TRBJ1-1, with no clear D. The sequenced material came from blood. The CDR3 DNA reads TGTGCCAGCTCACAAGGACGAGACACTGAAGCTTTCTTT. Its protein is CASSQGRDTEAFF.